This T cell receptor beta chain was captured in a study of T cells after yellow fever vaccination. The study, taken as a whole, reports: Researchers report a weaker secondary response that nonetheless peaked faster, day 5 versus 15. A small share of clonotypes appeared in both CD4 and CD8 compartments. Re-detected after boosting: most primary clones, 96% of CD4 and about 85% of CD8.

This clonotype was seen ten or more times. What it binds is not known. CDR3 length: 14 residues. Trimming took off 0 bases at V and 3 bases at J, with 9 bases between the two ends. CDR1 and CDR2 from the germline V gene are KGHSH and LQKENI. As TCR cDNA was made by 5'RACE template switching, a universal primer site and UMIs were added. TCRdb used MiXCR to reprocess the 5' RACE reads, holding one entry per CDR3 protein. This sample has more than 90,000 distinct CDR3 sequences; 6.5% to 9% occur once, and the top ten carry around 2.6%. This specimen was CD4+ T cells sorted from PBMCs, taken 45 days after the first yellow fever vaccination. The clonotype comes from a man between 18 and 35 years old who received the YFV17D yellow fever vaccine. This chain joins TRBV18 and TRBJ2-7; no definite D call. CDR3 DNA: TGTGCCAGCTCACCACCGTACGGAAACTACGAGCAGTACTTC. This sequence encodes CASSPPYGNYEQYF.